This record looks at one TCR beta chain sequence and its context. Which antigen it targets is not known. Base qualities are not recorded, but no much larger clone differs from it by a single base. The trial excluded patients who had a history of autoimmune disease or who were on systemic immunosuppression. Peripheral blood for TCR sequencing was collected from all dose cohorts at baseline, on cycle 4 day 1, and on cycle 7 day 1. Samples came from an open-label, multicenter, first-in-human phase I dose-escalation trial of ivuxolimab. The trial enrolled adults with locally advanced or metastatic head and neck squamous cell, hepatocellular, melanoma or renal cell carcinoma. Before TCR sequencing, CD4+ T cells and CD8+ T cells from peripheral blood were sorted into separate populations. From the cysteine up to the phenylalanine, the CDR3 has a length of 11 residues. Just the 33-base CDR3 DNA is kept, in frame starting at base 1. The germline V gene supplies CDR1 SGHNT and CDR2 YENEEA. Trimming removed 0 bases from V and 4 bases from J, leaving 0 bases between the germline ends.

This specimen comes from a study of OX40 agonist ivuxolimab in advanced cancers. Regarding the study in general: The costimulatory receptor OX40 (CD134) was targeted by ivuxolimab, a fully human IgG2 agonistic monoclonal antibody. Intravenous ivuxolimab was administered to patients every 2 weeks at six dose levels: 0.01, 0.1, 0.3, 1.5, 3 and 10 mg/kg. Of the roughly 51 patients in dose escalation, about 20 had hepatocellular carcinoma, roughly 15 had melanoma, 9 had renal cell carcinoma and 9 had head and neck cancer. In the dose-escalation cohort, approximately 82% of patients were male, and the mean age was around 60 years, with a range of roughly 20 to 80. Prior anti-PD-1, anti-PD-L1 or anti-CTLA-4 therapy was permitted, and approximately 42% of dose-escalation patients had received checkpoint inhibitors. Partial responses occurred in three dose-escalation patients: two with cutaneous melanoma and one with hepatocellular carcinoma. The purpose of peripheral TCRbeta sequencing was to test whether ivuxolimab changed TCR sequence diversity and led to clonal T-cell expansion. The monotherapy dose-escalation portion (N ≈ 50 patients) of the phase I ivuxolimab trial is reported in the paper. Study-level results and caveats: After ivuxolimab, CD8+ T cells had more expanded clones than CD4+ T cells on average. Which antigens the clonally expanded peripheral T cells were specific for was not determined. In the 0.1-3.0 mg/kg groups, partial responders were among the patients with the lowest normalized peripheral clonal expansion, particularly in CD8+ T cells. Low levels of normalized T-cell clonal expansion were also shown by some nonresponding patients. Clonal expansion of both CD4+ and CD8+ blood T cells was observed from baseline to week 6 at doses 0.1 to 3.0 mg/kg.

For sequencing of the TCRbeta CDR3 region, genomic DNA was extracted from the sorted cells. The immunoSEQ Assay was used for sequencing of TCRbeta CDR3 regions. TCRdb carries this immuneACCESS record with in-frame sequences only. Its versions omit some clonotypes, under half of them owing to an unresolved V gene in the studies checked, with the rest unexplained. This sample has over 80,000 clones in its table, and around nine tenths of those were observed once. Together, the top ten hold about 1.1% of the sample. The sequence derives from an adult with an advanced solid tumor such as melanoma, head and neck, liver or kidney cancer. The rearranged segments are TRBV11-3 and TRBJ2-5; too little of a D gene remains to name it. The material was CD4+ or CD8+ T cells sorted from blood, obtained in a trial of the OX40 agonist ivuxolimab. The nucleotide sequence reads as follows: TGTGCCAGCAGCTTAGAAGAGACCCAGTACTTC. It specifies CASSLEETQYF.